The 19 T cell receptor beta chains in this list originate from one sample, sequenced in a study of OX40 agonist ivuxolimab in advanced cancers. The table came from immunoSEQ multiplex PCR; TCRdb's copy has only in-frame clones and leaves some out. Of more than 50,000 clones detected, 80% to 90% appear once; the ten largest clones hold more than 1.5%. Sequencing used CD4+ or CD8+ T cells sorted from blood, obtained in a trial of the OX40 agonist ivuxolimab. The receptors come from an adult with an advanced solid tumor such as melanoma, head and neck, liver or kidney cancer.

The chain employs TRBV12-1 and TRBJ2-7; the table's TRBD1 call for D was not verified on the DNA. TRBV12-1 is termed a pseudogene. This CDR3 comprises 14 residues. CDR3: CASSFERGNYEQYV. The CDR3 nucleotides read TGTGCCAGCAGCTTTGAGAGGGGGAACTACGAGCAGTACGTC.

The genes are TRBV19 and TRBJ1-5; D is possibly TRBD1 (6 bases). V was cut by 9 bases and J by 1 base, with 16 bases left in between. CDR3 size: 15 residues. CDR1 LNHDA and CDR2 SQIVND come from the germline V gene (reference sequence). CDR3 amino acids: CASKGGGISNQPQHF. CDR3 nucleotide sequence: TGTGCCAGCAAGGGGGGTGGGATAAGCAATCAGCCCCAGCATTTT.

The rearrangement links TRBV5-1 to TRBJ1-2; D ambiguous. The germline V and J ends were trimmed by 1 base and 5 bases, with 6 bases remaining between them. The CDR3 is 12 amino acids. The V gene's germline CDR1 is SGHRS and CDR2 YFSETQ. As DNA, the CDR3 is TGCGCCAGCAGCTTGCAGCAATATGGCTACACCTTC. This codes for CASSLQQYGYTF.

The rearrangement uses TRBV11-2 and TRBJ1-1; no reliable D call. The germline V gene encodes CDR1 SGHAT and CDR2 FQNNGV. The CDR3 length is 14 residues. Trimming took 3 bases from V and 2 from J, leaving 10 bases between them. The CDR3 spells CASSFVTGNTEAFF. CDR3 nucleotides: TGTGCCAGCAGCTTTGTCACGGGAAACACTGAAGCTTTCTTT.

As DNA, the CDR3 is TGTGCCAGCAGTGAGATGAGAACAGGCGGGGAGCTGTTTTTT. Translating gives CASSEMRTGGELFF. The rearrangement links TRBV2 to TRBJ2-2, with D tentatively TRBD1 (5 bases). Per germline, CDR1 SNHLY and CDR2 FYNNEI. CDR3 length: 14 residues. Trimming took off 3 bases at V and 7 bases at J, with 12 bases between the two ends.

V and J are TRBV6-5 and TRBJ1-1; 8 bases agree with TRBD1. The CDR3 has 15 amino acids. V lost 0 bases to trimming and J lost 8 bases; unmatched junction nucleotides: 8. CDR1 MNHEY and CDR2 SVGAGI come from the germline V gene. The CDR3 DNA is TGTGCCAGCAGTTACTCGAGTAAAGGACAGGGCGAAGCTTTCTTT. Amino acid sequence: CASSYSSKGQGEAFF.

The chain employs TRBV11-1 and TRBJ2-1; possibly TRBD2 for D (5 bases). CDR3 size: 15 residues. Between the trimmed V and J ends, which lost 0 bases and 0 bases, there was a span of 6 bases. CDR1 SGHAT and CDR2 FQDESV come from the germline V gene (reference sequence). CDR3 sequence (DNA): TGTGCCAGCAGCTTAGCGGGGAGCTCCTACAATGAGCAGTTCTTC. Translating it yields CASSLAGSSYNEQFF.

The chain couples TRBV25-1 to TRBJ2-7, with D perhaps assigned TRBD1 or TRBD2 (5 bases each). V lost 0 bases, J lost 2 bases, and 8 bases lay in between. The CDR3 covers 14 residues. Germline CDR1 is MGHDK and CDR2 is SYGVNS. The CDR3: CASSEYVGAYEQYF. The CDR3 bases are TGTGCCAGCAGTGAATATGTGGGGGCCTACGAGCAGTACTTC.

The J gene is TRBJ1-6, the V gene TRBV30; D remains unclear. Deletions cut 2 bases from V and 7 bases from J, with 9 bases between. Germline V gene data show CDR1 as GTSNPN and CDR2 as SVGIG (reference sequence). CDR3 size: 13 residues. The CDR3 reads CAWSPTPNSPLHF. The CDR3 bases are TGTGCCTGGAGTCCTACGCCGAATTCACCCCTCCACTTT.

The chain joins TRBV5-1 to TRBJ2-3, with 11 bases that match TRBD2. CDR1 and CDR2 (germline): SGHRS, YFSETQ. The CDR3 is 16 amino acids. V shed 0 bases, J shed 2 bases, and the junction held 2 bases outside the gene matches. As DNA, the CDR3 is TGCGCCAGCAGCTTGGTACTAGCGGGAGCCACAGATACGCAGTATTTT. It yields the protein CASSLVLAGATDTQYF. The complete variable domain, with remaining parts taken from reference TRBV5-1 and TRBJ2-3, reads KAGVTQTPRYLIKTRGQQVTLSCSPISGHRSVSWYQQTPGQGLQFLFEYFSETQRNKGNFPGRFSGRQFSNSRSEMNVSTLELGDSALYLCASSLVLAGATDTQYFGPGTRLTVL.

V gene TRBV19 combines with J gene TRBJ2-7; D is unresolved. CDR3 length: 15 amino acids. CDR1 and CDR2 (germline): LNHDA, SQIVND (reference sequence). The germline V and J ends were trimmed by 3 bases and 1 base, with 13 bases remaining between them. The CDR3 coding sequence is TGTGCCAGTAGTATTCGGAACTTTCCTTCCTACGAGCAGTACGTC. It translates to CASSIRNFPSYEQYV.

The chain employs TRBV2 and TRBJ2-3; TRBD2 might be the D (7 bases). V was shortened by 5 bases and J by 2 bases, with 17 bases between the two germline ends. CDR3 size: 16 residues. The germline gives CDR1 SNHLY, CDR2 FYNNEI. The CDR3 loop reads CASSPVWGGNTDTQYF. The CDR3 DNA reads TGTGCCAGCAGTCCCGTATGGGGGGGCAACACAGATACGCAGTATTTT.

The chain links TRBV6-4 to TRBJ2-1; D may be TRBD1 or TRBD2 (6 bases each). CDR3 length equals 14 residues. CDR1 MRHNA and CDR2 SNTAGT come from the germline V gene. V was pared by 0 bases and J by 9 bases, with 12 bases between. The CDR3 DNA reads TGTGCCAGCAGTGACTCGCTAGGGGGGCTTGAGCAGTTCTTC. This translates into CASSDSLGGLEQFF.

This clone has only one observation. CDR3 bases: TGTGCCAGCAGCCCGCAATTGACTAGCGGGAGTGGTACTGAGCAGTTCTTC. This sequence encodes CASSPQLTSGSGTEQFF. The gene calls are TRBV7-8 and TRBJ2-1; 12 bases map to TRBD2. The CDR3 runs to 17 residues. Germline V gives CDR1 SGHVS, CDR2 FQNEAQ. V shed 5 bases and J 9 bases; nucleotides not matched to a gene: 14. Full variable domain (rest looked up from reference TRBV7-8 and TRBJ2-1): GAGVSQSPRYKVAKRGQDVALRCDPISGHVSLFWYQQALGQGPEFLTYFQNEAQLDKSGLPSDRFFAERPEGSVSTLKIQRTQQEDSAVYLCASSPQLTSGSGTEQFFGPGTRLTVL.

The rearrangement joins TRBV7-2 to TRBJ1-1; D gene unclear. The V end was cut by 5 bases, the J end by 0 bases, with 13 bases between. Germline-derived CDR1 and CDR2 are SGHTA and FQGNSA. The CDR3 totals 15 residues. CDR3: CASSPWATMNTEAFF. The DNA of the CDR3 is TGTGCCAGCAGCCCCTGGGCCACTATGAACACTGAAGCTTTCTTT.

In DNA form, the CDR3 reads TGTGCCAGCAGCTTAACTCGCACAGATACGCAGTATTTT. Protein sequence: CASSLTRTDTQYF. The V gene is TRBV11-2, the J gene TRBJ2-3; D unclear. The CDR3 is made up of 13 amino acids. Trimming removed 2 bases from V and 1 base from J, with 4 bases in between. Germline-derived CDR1 and CDR2 are SGHAT and FQNNGV.

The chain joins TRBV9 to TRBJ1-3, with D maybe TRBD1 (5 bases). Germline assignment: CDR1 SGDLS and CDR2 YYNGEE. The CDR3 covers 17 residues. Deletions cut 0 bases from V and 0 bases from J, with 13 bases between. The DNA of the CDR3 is TGTGCCAGCAGCGTAGATCCAGGGCATGGCTCTGGAAACACCATATATTTT. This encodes CASSVDPGHGSGNTIYF.

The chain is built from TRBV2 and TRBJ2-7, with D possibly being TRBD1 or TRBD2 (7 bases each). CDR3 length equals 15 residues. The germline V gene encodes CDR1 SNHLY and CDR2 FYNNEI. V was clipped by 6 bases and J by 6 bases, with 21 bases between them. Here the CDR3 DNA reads TGTGCCAGCAGGACCTGGGGGGAGGGGGCTGGCGAGCAGTACTTC. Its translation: CASRTWGEGAGEQYF. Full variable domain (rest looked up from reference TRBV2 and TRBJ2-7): EPEVTQTPSHQVTQMGQEVILRCVPISNHLYFYWYRQILGQKVEFLVSFYNNEISEKSEIFDDQFSVERPDGSNFTLKIRSTKLEDSAMYFCASRTWGEGAGEQYFGPGTRLTVT.

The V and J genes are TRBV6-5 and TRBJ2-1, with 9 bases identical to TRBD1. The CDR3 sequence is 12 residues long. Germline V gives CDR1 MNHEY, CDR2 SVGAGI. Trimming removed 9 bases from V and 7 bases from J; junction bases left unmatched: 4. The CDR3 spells CASGDRANEQFF. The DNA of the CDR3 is TGTGCCAGTGGGGACAGGGCAAATGAGCAGTTCTTC.